A selection of T cell receptor beta chains follows, all from one sample in a study of blood T cell repertoires in COVID-19. The protocol was immunoSEQ multiplex PCR, while the TCRdb copy is restricted to in-frame clones and leaves out a portion. The sample shows some 380,000 clones, roughly 89% of them seen only once. The sequencing input was peripheral blood. These receptors originate from a man in his late teens or twenties with active or convalescent COVID-19. CDR3s include the opening cysteine and the closing phenylalanine or tryptophan. Each record gives: V gene, J gene, D gene, clone size, CDR3 protein, CDR3 DNA. The D gene is left open where the match is weak. Clone sizes are given selectively: once, few, many, or a class where the clone is expanded.

v_call: TRBV7-2
j_call: TRBJ2-3
d_call: TRBD1
clone_size: .
cdr3_aa: CASSLNRGSTDTQYF
cdr3_nt: TGTGCCAGCAGCTTAAACAGGGGGAGCACAGATACGCAGTATTTT

v_call: TRBV6-2/TRBV6-3
j_call: TRBJ1-5
d_call: .
clone_size: .
cdr3_aa: CASSSSPYSNQPQHF
cdr3_nt: TGTGCCAGCAGTTCATCTCCCTATAGCAATCAGCCCCAGCATTTT

v_call: TRBV7-2
j_call: TRBJ1-1
d_call: TRBD1
clone_size: .
cdr3_aa: CASSSVTGYTEAFF
cdr3_nt: TGTGCCAGCAGCTCAGTGACAGGGTACACTGAAGCTTTCTTT

v_call: TRBV12-3/TRBV12-4
j_call: TRBJ2-2
d_call: .
clone_size: .
cdr3_aa: CASSLLGPGELFF
cdr3_nt: TGTGCCAGCAGTTTACTAGGCCCCGGGGAGCTGTTTTTT

v_call: TRBV27
j_call: TRBJ2-7
d_call: .
clone_size: .
cdr3_aa: CASRDPRQGAYEQYF
cdr3_nt: TGTGCCAGCAGGGATCCCCGGCAGGGTGCCTACGAGCAGTACTTC

v_call: TRBV3-1/TRBV3-2
j_call: TRBJ2-7
d_call: TRBD2
clone_size: .
cdr3_aa: CASSQGLAGYEQYF
cdr3_nt: TGTGCCAGCAGCCAGGGACTAGCGGGGTACGAGCAGTACTTC

v_call: TRBV6-5
j_call: TRBJ2-2
d_call: .
clone_size: .
cdr3_aa: CASSSVNTGELFF
cdr3_nt: TGTGCCAGCAGTTCCGTAAACACCGGGGAGCTGTTTTTT

v_call: TRBV4-2
j_call: TRBJ2-7
d_call: .
clone_size: .
cdr3_aa: CASSSMHNSYEQYF
cdr3_nt: TGTGCCAGCAGCTCAATGCACAACTCCTACGAGCAGTACTTC

v_call: TRBV9
j_call: TRBJ2-3
d_call: TRBD2
clone_size: .
cdr3_aa: CASSHPEREGGTDTQYF
cdr3_nt: TGTGCCAGCAGCCATCCGGAGCGGGAGGGGGGCACAGATACGCAGTATTTT

v_call: TRBV7-8
j_call: TRBJ2-5
d_call: .
clone_size: .
cdr3_aa: CASSRSELETQYF
cdr3_nt: TGTGCCAGCAGCCGGAGCGAACTAGAGACCCAGTACTTC

v_call: TRBV19
j_call: TRBJ2-1
d_call: TRBD1
clone_size: .
cdr3_aa: CASSMRRTGKNEQFF
cdr3_nt: TGTGCCAGTAGTATGAGAAGGACAGGGAAAAATGAGCAGTTCTTC

v_call: TRBV5-1
j_call: TRBJ2-7
d_call: .
clone_size: .
cdr3_aa: CASSFTGTPQYEQYF
cdr3_nt: TGCGCCAGCAGCTTCACCGGGACACCGCAATACGAGCAGTACTTC

v_call: TRBV18
j_call: TRBJ1-6
d_call: TRBD1
clone_size: .
cdr3_aa: CASSRDRGASYNSPLHF
cdr3_nt: TGTGCCAGCTCCCGTGACAGGGGAGCTTCCTATAATTCACCCCTCCACTTT

v_call: TRBV15
j_call: TRBJ1-5
d_call: .
clone_size: .
cdr3_aa: CATSREDAYNQPQHF
cdr3_nt: TGTGCCACCAGCAGAGAAGATGCCTACAATCAGCCCCAGCATTTT

v_call: TRBV6-2/TRBV6-3
j_call: TRBJ1-5
d_call: .
clone_size: .
cdr3_aa: CASSQGNQPQHF
cdr3_nt: TGTGCCAGCAGTCAGGGTAATCAGCCCCAGCATTTT

v_call: TRBV6-1
j_call: TRBJ1-5
d_call: .
clone_size: .
cdr3_aa: CASSEEGRINQPQHF
cdr3_nt: TGTGCCAGCAGTGAAGAGGGGCGGATAAATCAGCCCCAGCATTTT

v_call: TRBV5-1
j_call: TRBJ2-2
d_call: .
clone_size: .
cdr3_aa: CASSLGRHQANTGELFF
cdr3_nt: TGCGCCAGCAGCTTGGGGAGGCATCAAGCGAACACCGGGGAGCTGTTTTTT

v_call: TRBV18
j_call: TRBJ1-2
d_call: TRBD1
clone_size: .
cdr3_aa: CASSQDREDYGYTF
cdr3_nt: TGTGCCAGCTCACAAGACAGGGAGGACTATGGCTACACCTTC

v_call: TRBV5-4
j_call: TRBJ1-1
d_call: TRBD1
clone_size: .
cdr3_aa: CASSIGRTGVNTEAFF
cdr3_nt: TGTGCCAGCAGCATCGGACGGACAGGTGTGAACACTGAAGCTTTCTTT

v_call: TRBV7-9
j_call: TRBJ1-5
d_call: TRBD1
clone_size: .
cdr3_aa: CASSLVGTGGVQPQHF
cdr3_nt: TGTGCCAGCAGCTTAGTAGGGACAGGGGGCGTTCAGCCCCAGCATTTT

v_call: TRBV18
j_call: TRBJ2-1
d_call: .
clone_size: .
cdr3_aa: CASSWGRNNEQFF
cdr3_nt: TGTGCCAGCTCTTGGGGCAGAAACAATGAGCAGTTCTTC

v_call: TRBV7-2
j_call: TRBJ1-5
d_call: .
clone_size: .
cdr3_aa: CASSQTGYQPQHF
cdr3_nt: TGTGCCAGCAGCCAGACCGGGTATCAGCCCCAGCATTTT

v_call: TRBV4-3
j_call: TRBJ2-1
d_call: TRBD2
clone_size: .
cdr3_aa: CASSQEYGRASNEQFF
cdr3_nt: TGCGCCAGCAGCCAAGAATACGGGAGGGCTTCCAATGAGCAGTTCTTC

v_call: TRBV28
j_call: TRBJ2-3
d_call: .
clone_size: .
cdr3_aa: CASSRLGSTDTQYF
cdr3_nt: TGTGCCAGCAGTCGTCTCGGGAGCACAGATACGCAGTATTTT

v_call: TRBV12-5
j_call: TRBJ2-2
d_call: TRBD1
clone_size: .
cdr3_aa: CASGLFTGQGSGELFF
cdr3_nt: TGTGCTAGTGGTTTGTTCACCGGACAGGGGTCCGGGGAGCTGTTTTTT

v_call: TRBV4-3
j_call: TRBJ1-1
d_call: .
clone_size: .
cdr3_aa: CASSQAYLGTEAFF
cdr3_nt: TGCGCCAGCAGCCAAGCCTACCTCGGGACTGAAGCTTTCTTT

v_call: TRBV7-3
j_call: TRBJ2-3
d_call: TRBD2
clone_size: .
cdr3_aa: CASSLREGSFGQYF
cdr3_nt: TGTGCCAGCAGCTTACGGGAGGGGTCTTTTGGGCAGTATTTT

v_call: TRBV30
j_call: TRBJ2-2
d_call: .
clone_size: once
cdr3_aa: CARRVLTGELFF
cdr3_nt: TGTGCCCGGAGGGTCCTAACCGGGGAGCTGTTTTTT

v_call: TRBV6-5
j_call: TRBJ2-7
d_call: TRBD2
clone_size: .
cdr3_aa: CASRGGEQYF
cdr3_nt: TGTGCCAGCAGGGGAGGGGAGCAGTACTTC

v_call: TRBV6-5
j_call: TRBJ1-2
d_call: TRBD1
clone_size: .
cdr3_aa: CASSFRTGYGYTF
cdr3_nt: TGTGCCAGCAGTTTCCGGACAGGCTATGGCTACACCTTC

v_call: TRBV28
j_call: TRBJ1-1
d_call: .
clone_size: .
cdr3_aa: CASSFGYDTEAFF
cdr3_nt: TGTGCCAGCAGTTTCGGTTACGACACTGAAGCTTTCTTT

v_call: TRBV7-3
j_call: TRBJ2-2
d_call: .
clone_size: .
cdr3_aa: CASSPYKGGTGELFF
cdr3_nt: TGTGCCAGCAGCCCGTACAAGGGAGGCACCGGGGAGCTGTTTTTT

v_call: TRBV5-1
j_call: TRBJ1-1
d_call: TRBD1
clone_size: .
cdr3_aa: CASSPWTGLLNTEAFF
cdr3_nt: TGCGCCAGCAGCCCATGGACAGGCTTATTGAACACTGAAGCTTTCTTT

v_call: TRBV6-2/TRBV6-3
j_call: TRBJ2-1
d_call: .
clone_size: .
cdr3_aa: CASSSDSYNEQFF
cdr3_nt: TGTGCCAGCAGCTCGGACAGCTACAATGAGCAGTTCTTC

v_call: TRBV18
j_call: TRBJ2-3
d_call: TRBD2
clone_size: .
cdr3_aa: CASSGLALTTDTQYF
cdr3_nt: TGTGCCAGCTCCGGACTAGCGCTGACCACAGATACGCAGTATTTT

v_call: TRBV5-1
j_call: TRBJ2-3
d_call: .
clone_size: once
cdr3_aa: CASSLDSHTDTQYF
cdr3_nt: TGCGCCAGCAGCTTGGACAGCCACACAGATACGCAGTATTTT

v_call: TRBV15
j_call: TRBJ1-4
d_call: .
clone_size: .
cdr3_aa: CATSPRGDEEKLFF
cdr3_nt: TGTGCCACCAGCCCCCGGGGGGATGAAGAAAAACTGTTTTTT